This TCR beta chain was captured by sequencing in a study of tumor-infiltrating lymphocytes in primary liver carcinoma. Background on the study: Staging placed the tumors at T1-T3 N0M0, and they measured roughly 4.2 to 10 cm across.

Bulk tissue was left unsorted, and RNA and DNA were co-extracted from 20-30 mg of it. A note on this clonotype: The antigen is undetermined. At one of its ends the junction is not consistent with the germline gene, which may arise from a read error.

CDR3 length: 14 residues. Germline loops: CDR1 KGHSH, CDR2 LQKENI. The researchers produced TCR beta cDNA from around 500 ng total RNA with a constant-region primer. Generation of the TCR beta libraries relied on three nested multiplex PCR rounds using slightly modified ARM-PCR. A C-beta reverse primer and TRBV1-TRBV30 forward primers served in each of the first two PCR rounds, at 9 to 10 cycles apiece. Using its own MiXCR run on the multiplex PCR reads, TCRdb lists one record per CDR3 protein. The data hold about 120,000 distinct CDR3 sequences, with nearly 70% observed a single time. General study points: Tumor-adjacent and tumor-blood pairs overlapped less than tumor region pairs did.

Sequencing was performed on tumor-adjacent normal liver tissue. The J gene is TRBJ1-2, the V gene TRBV18; perhaps TRBD1 as D (5 bases). This receptor was taken from an older woman with primary liver carcinoma and hepatitis B virus infection. CDR3 bases: TGTGCCAACTCACCATCAAGGGGAGTTGATGGCTACACCTTC. Its protein is CANSPSRGVDGYTF. The variable domain in full, completed from reference TRBV18 and TRBJ1-2, reads NAGVMQNPRHLVRRRGQEARLRCSPMKGHSHVYWYRQLPEEGLKFMVYLQKENIIDESGMPKERFSAEFPKEGPSILRIQQVVRGDSAAYFCANSPSRGVDGYTFGSGTRLTVV.